These 27 T cell receptor beta chains originate from one sample sequenced in a study of patients with pleural tuberculosis. TCRdb itself ran the reads through MiXCR, one entry per CDR3 protein. The profile shows almost 30,000 distinct CDR3 sequences, about a sixth of them singletons. Sequenced material: peripheral blood. These receptors all come from a human donor with pleural tuberculosis.

Note on this clonotype: Germline and junction disagree at one end, which may indicate a read error. The chain has TRBV5-1 and TRBJ2-1; D is perhaps TRBD1 (5 bases). The CDR3 length is 12 residues. Per germline, CDR1 SGHRS and CDR2 YFSETQ. The CDR3 DNA sequence: TGCGTCAGCAGCCTAGGGGCGAATGAGCAGTTCTTC. It codes for CVSSLGANEQFF.

In regard to this clonotype: One junction end disagrees with the germline gene, perhaps due to a read error. The rearrangement uses TRBV20-1 and TRBJ1-1; perhaps TRBD1 as D (6 bases). CDR3 size: 16 residues. CDR1 DFQATT and CDR2 SNEGSKA come from the germline V gene (reference sequence). This chain's CDR3 is CSARPGTRGGDTEAFF. Written as DNA, the CDR3 is TGCAGTGCTAGACCCGGGACAAGGGGTGGGGACACTGAGGCTTTCTTT.

This clonotype was recorded at least ten times. Being one base from a much bigger clone, this may be a read error. The CDR3 nucleotides read TGCAGTGCAGGAGGGGCTAGCACAGATACGCAGTATTTT. This sequence encodes CSAGGASTDTQYF. V usage is TRBV20-1 and J usage is TRBJ2-3, with a possible D match to TRBD2 (6 bases). CDR1 and CDR2 from the germline V gene are DFQATT and SNEGSKA (reference sequence). V was clipped by 6 bases and J by 0 bases, with 10 bases between them. This CDR3 spans 13 amino acids.

This clonotype was counted many times. This chain links TRBV4-1 with TRBJ1-5, with 8 bases matching TRBD1. V lost 4 bases to trimming and J lost 7 bases; unmatched junction nucleotides: 9. CDR3 length: 15 amino acids. CDR1 is MGHRA and CDR2 is YSYEKL in the germline V gene. The CDR3 sequence is CASSRATGVRQPQHF. In DNA, the CDR3 is TGCGCCAGCAGCCGGGCGACAGGGGTTAGGCAGCCCCAGCATTTT.

This chain joins TRBV6-2 or TRBV6-3 and TRBJ2-3; the D gene is possibly TRBD1 (6 bases). This CDR3 contains 15 residues. The germline V and J ends were trimmed by 6 bases and 5 bases, with 18 bases remaining between them. CDR1 and CDR2 from the germline V gene are MNHEY and SVGEGT. The CDR3 DNA is TGTGCCAGCAGCCATACGACAGGACCGCTAGATACGCAGTATTTT. Translating it yields CASSHTTGPLDTQYF.

This clonotype was recorded many times. The chain carries TRBV20-1 and TRBJ1-1; 9 bases align to TRBD1. The CDR3 contains 15 residues. Per germline, CDR1 DFQATT and CDR2 SNEGSKA (reference sequence). J gave up 0 bases and V 4 bases, and 6 bases lay outside the gene matches. For the CDR3, the DNA is TGCAGTGCTAAGACAGGGGGGAGCTTGAACACTGAAGCTTTCTTT. Its protein product is CSAKTGGSLNTEAFF.

Comment on this clonotype: Germline and junction disagree at one end, which may indicate a read error. The rearrangement links TRBV19 to TRBJ1-1, with a weak D call TRBD1 (5 bases). The germline V gene encodes CDR1 LNHDA and CDR2 SQIVND (reference sequence). The CDR3 spans 14 residues. The CDR3 DNA sequence: TGTGCCAGTAGGGGACTGAGGCGGCGACCTGACGCTCTCTTT. This sequence encodes CASRGLRRRPDALF. Filled out from reference TRBV19 and TRBJ1-1, the complete variable domain reads DGGITQSPKYLFRKEGQNVTLSCEQNLNHDAMYWYRQDPGQGLRLIYYSQIVNDFQKGDIAEGYSVSREKKESFPLTVTSAQKNPTAFYLCASRGLRRRPDALFGQGTRLTVV.

This clonotype was detected many times. This chain connects TRBV4-1 to TRBJ2-2; weak D call: TRBD1 (5 bases). CDR1 MGHRA and CDR2 YSYEKL come from the germline V gene. The V end lost 1 base, the J end lost 1 base, and 13 bases lay between the germline ends. The CDR3 covers 17 residues. The CDR3 region is CASSQAWGGRNTGELFF. The DNA of the CDR3 is TGCGCCAGCAGCCAAGCTTGGGGCGGCAGGAACACCGGGGAGCTGTTTTTT.

This clonotype was seen many times. V usage is TRBV7-9 and J usage is TRBJ1-2; D uncertain. V lost 1 base and J 0 bases, leaving 9 bases between the germline ends. Germline loops: CDR1 SEHNR, CDR2 FQNEAQ (reference sequence). This CDR3 contains 15 residues. The chain's CDR3 is CASSLGGRANYGYTF. DNA of the CDR3: TGTGCCAGCAGCTTAGGTGGAAGAGCTAACTATGGCTACACCTTC.

This clonotype has a count of ten or more. The chain couples TRBV29-1 to TRBJ1-1; D is undetermined. This CDR3 has 11 amino acids. The germline CDR1 and CDR2 sequences are SQVTM and ANQGSEA. Trimming took 7 bases from V and 1 from J, leaving 7 bases between them. CDR3 sequence (DNA): TGCAGCGCCTTTGGGAACACTGAAGCTTTCTTT. It specifies CSAFGNTEAFF.

This clonotype showed up many times. The chain combines TRBV20-1 with TRBJ1-1; 9 bases fit TRBD1. This CDR3 is 17 amino acids long. From germline, CDR1 is DFQATT and CDR2 SNEGSKA (reference sequence). V lost 0 bases and J lost 5; bases outside the gene matches: 13. The CDR3 nucleotides read TGCAGTGCTAGAGAGAACCGGGACAGGGAAGTATTAACTGAAGCTTTCTTT. As protein: CSARENRDREVLTEAFF.

In its sample, this clonotype ranks as medium-sized. V is TRBV27 and J is TRBJ1-2; D remains unclear. The CDR3 is made up of 13 amino acids. V gave up 6 bases and J gave up 3 bases, with 11 bases separating them. Germline lookup yields CDR1 MNHEY and CDR2 SMNVEV (reference sequence). Here the CDR3 reads CASSRRPDYGYTF. The CDR3 DNA sequence: TGTGCCAGCAGCCGACGACCAGACTATGGCTACACCTTC.

Within the sample, this clonotype is medium-sized (0.01 to 0.1%). The chain employs TRBV20-1 and TRBJ1-5, with TRBD1 as a possible D gene (5 bases). Germline V gene data show CDR1 as DFQATT and CDR2 as SNEGSKA (reference sequence). V was pared by 4 bases and J by 5 bases, with 6 bases between. CDR3 length equals 11 residues. Here the CDR3 reads CSAKGYQPQHF. CDR3 sequence (DNA): TGCAGTGCTAAGGGGTATCAGCCCCAGCATTTT.

This clonotype showed up many times. CDR3 bases: TGTGCCAGCGGCGCCGGTAATCAGCCCCAGCATTTT. As protein: CASGAGNQPQHF. The gene calls are TRBV7-9 and TRBJ1-5; no definite D call. Germline V gene lookup returns CDR1 SEHNR and CDR2 FQNEAQ (reference sequence). Trimming took 8 bases from V and 4 from J, leaving 9 bases between them. The CDR3 covers 12 residues.

The chain carries TRBV5-1 and TRBJ2-7; the D gene is possibly TRBD1 (6 bases). Germline V gene lookup returns CDR1 SGHRS and CDR2 YFSETQ. V lost 4 bases and J 3 bases, leaving 14 bases between the germline ends. The CDR3 has 14 residues. CDR3 region: CASSVDRWSYEQYF. The CDR3 DNA follows: TGCGCCAGCAGCGTAGACAGGTGGAGCTACGAGCAGTACTTC. Based on the CDR3 plus reference TRBV5-1 and TRBJ2-7, the full variable domain is KAGVTQTPRYLIKTRGQQVTLSCSPISGHRSVSWYQQTPGQGLQFLFEYFSETQRNKGNFPGRFSGRQFSNSRSEMNVSTLELGDSALYLCASSVDRWSYEQYFGPGTRLTVT.

This clonotype was seen at least ten times. The DNA for the CDR3 is TGTGCCAGCAGTTCGCTCACGACGGCGAACACTGAAGCTTTCTTT. This encodes CASSSLTTANTEAFF. J is TRBJ1-1 and V is TRBV28; D not certain. Germline CDR1 and CDR2: MDHEN and SYDVKM. Trimming shortened V by 4 bases and J by 1 base, and 13 bases separated the two germline ends. This CDR3 region has 15 residues.

This clonotype has a count of ten or more. The chain combines TRBV29-1 with TRBJ1-1, with a possible D match to TRBD1 (5 bases). Germline V gene data show CDR1 as SQVTM and CDR2 as ANQGSEA. The V end lost 3 bases, the J end lost 0 bases, and 8 bases lay between the germline ends. This CDR3 has 13 residues. The CDR3 sequence is CSVEGGLNTEAFF. The CDR3 coding sequence is TGCAGCGTTGAGGGGGGTTTGAACACTGAAGCTTTCTTT.

This clonotype has ten or more counts. The chain joins TRBV7-9 to TRBJ1-1; D is unresolved. The CDR3 covers 11 residues. Germline loops: CDR1 SEHNR, CDR2 FQNEAQ (reference sequence). Trimming took off 6 bases at V and 5 bases at J, with 7 bases between the two ends. The CDR3 nucleotides read TGTGCCAGCAGAGGGCCGACTGAAGCTTTCTTT. Its protein is CASRGPTEAFF.

This clonotype appeared many times. The chain is built from TRBV28 and TRBJ1-1; 8 nucleotides agree with TRBD1. Germline values: CDR1 MDHEN, CDR2 SYDVKM. The CDR3 sequence is 13 residues long. Germline trimming cut 6 bases from V and 6 bases from J; bases unmatched to any gene: 6. The CDR3 sequence is CASRGQGTSEAFF. The CDR3 region has the DNA TGTGCCAGCAGAGGACAGGGCACCTCTGAAGCTTTCTTT. Full variable domain (missing parts from reference TRBV28 and TRBJ1-1): DVKVTQSSRYLVKRTGEKVFLECVQDMDHENMFWYRQDPGLGLRLIYFSYDVKMKEKGDIPEGYSVSREKKERFSLILESASTNQTSMYLCASRGQGTSEAFFGQGTRLTVV.

This clonotype was seen a few times. A single base separates this from a much larger clone, so it may be a read error. This chain links TRBV7-2 with TRBJ2-7; 7 bases map to TRBD2. The germline CDR1 and CDR2 sequences are SGHTA and FQGNSA. Trimming took 1 base from V and 2 from J; bases not matched to a gene: 5. The CDR3 runs 15 residues. The CDR3 reads CASSLVRGGAYEQYF. The CDR3 DNA follows: TGTGCCAGCAGCTTAGTTCGCGGGGGAGCCTACGAGCAGTACTTC.

The V call is TRBV30, the J call TRBJ2-7; a possible D gene is TRBD1 (5 bases). The CDR3 has 11 residues. CDR1 and CDR2 from the germline V gene are GTSNPN and SVGIG (reference sequence). The CDR3 coding sequence is TGTAGTACAGGTTATACCTACGAGCAGTACTTC. Protein product: CSTGYTYEQYF.

Many counts were recorded for this clonotype. The chain links TRBV2 to TRBJ2-1; no definite D call. The CDR3 runs to 14 residues. From germline, CDR1 is SNHLY and CDR2 FYNNEI. Trimming stripped 6 bases from V and 8 bases from J, with 17 bases between. CDR3 DNA: TGTGCCAGCAGGCGTTTTGTCAGGACGGATGAGCAGTTCTTC. Its translation: CASRRFVRTDEQFF.

This clonotype was picked up many times. The rearrangement links TRBV4-1 to TRBJ2-7, with 8 bases aligning to TRBD1. The J segment lost 3 bases and the V segment lost 6 bases, leaving 10 bases of the junction unmatched. Germline loops: CDR1 MGHRA, CDR2 YSYEKL. CDR3 length equals 15 residues. In nucleotides, the CDR3 is TGCGCCAGCAGACCCGCCGGACAGGGACGCTACGAGCAGTACTTC. This gives the protein CASRPAGQGRYEQYF.

Details on this clonotype: A much larger clonotype is one base distant, so this may be a read error. The chain is built from TRBV12-3 or TRBV12-4 and TRBJ2-3; 7 bases are a match to TRBD1. V was clipped by 4 bases and J by 3 bases; unmatched bases: 10. The CDR3 loop spans 16 amino acids. The CDR3 loop is CASSSWGQRGTDTQYF. CDR3 coding DNA: TGTGCCAGCAGTTCCTGGGGACAGAGGGGAACAGATACGCAGTATTTT.

This clonotype was counted at least ten times. This chain joins TRBV12-3 or TRBV12-4 and TRBJ2-7; D might be TRBD2 (5 bases). The CDR3 extends over 14 amino acids. Trimming left V 5 bases short and J 5 bases short, with 16 bases between. The CDR3 coding sequence is TGTGCCAGCAGTCCGGACTTTAATGTCCACGAGCAGTACTTC. Encoded protein: CASSPDFNVHEQYF.

The chain carries TRBV6-6 and TRBJ2-7; 13 bases line up with TRBD2. This CDR3 region has 20 residues. The V segment lost 2 bases and the J segment 2 bases; nucleotides outside the gene matches: 15. CDR1 is MNHNY, CDR2 SVGAGI, per germline (reference sequence). DNA of the CDR3: TGTGCCAGCAGTTACGCGTATAAACTAGCGGGGGGGCTAGGGGCCTACGAGCAGTACTTC. Encoded protein: CASSYAYKLAGGLGAYEQYF.

This clonotype was picked up many times. The V gene is TRBV28, the J gene TRBJ2-5; D uncertain. This CDR3 contains 12 residues. CDR1 and CDR2 from the germline V gene are MDHEN and SYDVKM. The germline V and J ends were trimmed by 2 bases and 1 base, with 2 bases remaining between them. The CDR3 here is CASSLTQETQYF. The CDR3 nucleotides are TGTGCCAGCAGTTTAACCCAAGAGACCCAGTACTTC.